The TCR beta chain under discussion was sequenced for a study of shared clonotypes between healthy human individuals. Study-wide background: The cohort had a couple of women and three men, ages 18 to 49. A donor's plate count was three for CD4 naive and three for CD4 memory; CD8 naive had two and CD8 memory one.

Findings and limits, study-wide: It was the few donors that limited the genetic and exposure-history diversity represented. Clonotypes which were not shared had lower generation probabilities than clonotypes that all four donors shared.

Comment on this clone: Its antigen is undetermined.

Assay used: immunoSEQ multiplex PCR; TCRdb lists only in-frame clones, some missing. This table has around 2.1 million clones, almost 96% appearing once. The CDR3 has 15 amino acids. V lost 2 bases and J lost 9; bases outside the gene matches: 4. Germline V gene lookup returns CDR1 KGHSH and CDR2 LQKENI. V is TRBV18 and J is TRBJ2-1; 13 bases fit TRBD2. This clonotype originated in a man between 18 and 35 years old in good health. Sequenced input: naive CD4+ T cells sorted from blood. Subset denoted: CD45RA+ positively selected. The CDR3 loop reads CASSPGLAGVGEQFF. As DNA, the CDR3 is TGTGCCAGCTCACCAGGACTAGCGGGAGTGGGTGAGCAGTTCTTC.